This passage covers 5 T cell receptor beta chains from one sample sequenced in a study of T cells expressing NK-cell markers (dated by TCRdb to about 2020). Libraries came from 5' RACE. The sequencing machine was an Illumina HiSeq 2000. Reads reprocessed by TCRdb are summarized as one entry per CDR3 protein sequence, and DNA is absent. This sample's table has entries for some 440,000 distinct CDR3 sequences. Clones ranked in the top ten supply 1.4% of the sample. Sample: blood T cells: a sorted CD56 or NKG2C T cell subset, CD4+ or CD8+ T cells, or bulk PBMC T cells (not recorded which). These receptors all come from a woman aged 45-59 years in good health. Donor details come from another sample of the same person, matched by shared clones.

This chain uses TRBV7-2 with TRBJ2-1; TCRdb's assignment of TRBD2 cannot be checked, as there is no DNA. CDR3 length: 16 amino acids. Germline-derived CDR1 and CDR2 are SGHTA and FQGNSA. The chain's CDR3 is CASSLAGTGNYNEQFF.

The V and J genes are TRBV5-1 and TRBJ1-3; TCRdb outputs TRBD1, but without DNA this stays unchecked. Germline V CDR1 and CDR2: SGHRS, YFSETQ. The CDR3 runs to 16 residues. CDR3: CASSPRWGLSGNTIYF. The entire variable domain, with the rest obtained from reference TRBV5-1 and TRBJ1-3, is as follows: KAGVTQTPRYLIKTRGQQVTLSCSPISGHRSVSWYQQTPGQGLQFLFEYFSETQRNKGNFPGRFSGRQFSNSRSEMNVSTLELGDSALYLCASSPRWGLSGNTIYFGEGSWLTVV.

The V gene is TRBV4-1, the J gene TRBJ1-2; TCRdb returns TRBD1, unconfirmable since there is no DNA. This CDR3 contains 16 residues. Per germline, CDR1 MGHRA and CDR2 YSYEKL. CDR3: CASSQEPTTPNYGYTF.

The genes are TRBV20-1 and TRBJ1-6; TCRdb's assignment of TRBD1 cannot be checked, as there is no DNA. From germline, CDR1 is DFQATT and CDR2 SNEGSKA (reference sequence). The CDR3 loop spans 13 amino acids. CDR3 sequence reads: CSARPGHNSPLHF.

The chain recombines TRBV12-3 or TRBV12-4 with TRBJ2-4; checking the TCRdb D call of TRBD2 is not possible without DNA. The CDR3 is 13 residues long. CDR3 sequence reads: CASTVGGAVLQYF.